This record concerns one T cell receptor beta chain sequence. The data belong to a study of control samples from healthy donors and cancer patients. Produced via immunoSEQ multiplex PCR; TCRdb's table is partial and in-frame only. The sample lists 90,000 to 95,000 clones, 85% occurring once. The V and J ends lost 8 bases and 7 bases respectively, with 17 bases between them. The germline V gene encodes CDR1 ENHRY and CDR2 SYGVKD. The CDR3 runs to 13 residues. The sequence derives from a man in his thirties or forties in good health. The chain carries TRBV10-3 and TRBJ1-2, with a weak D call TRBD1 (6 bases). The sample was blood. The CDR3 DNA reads TGTGCCATCTTGACTCCAGGGGAGGGTGGCTACACCTTC. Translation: CAILTPGEGGYTF.